This TCR beta chain was recovered during a study of blood T cell repertoires in COVID-19. As for the study in general: T cells, B-cell-depleted T cells, or PBMCs supplied cDNA or gDNA.

Germline V gene data show CDR1 as MDHEN and CDR2 as SYDVKM. V shed 2 bases and J shed 5 bases, with 19 bases lying between them. This CDR3 has 18 amino acids. The study recruited people aged about 18 to 95 years across approximately 23 US areas. Authors' analysis steps: Counts of nucleated cells, estimated from reference gene primer amplification, were obtained. Only in-frame clones appear in the TCRdb table, and some are missing; sequencing was by immunoSEQ multiplex PCR. D and trimming come from the DNA, and the V and J calls and clone size come from that table. The sample lists approximately 300,000 clones, around 87% occurring once.

Sequencing used PBMCs or T cells enriched from blood (not recorded which). The clonotype originates from a woman aged 30 to 39 who had recovered from COVID-19. The chain recombines TRBV28 with TRBJ2-6; the D gene is possibly TRBD2 (7 bases). The DNA for the CDR3 is TGTGCCAGCAGTTTAAATATGGGGGGGGCGAGTAGGGCCAACGTCCTGACTTTC. It codes for CASSLNMGGASRANVLTF.